Shown below are 8 T cell receptor beta chains from a single sample sequenced in a study of control samples from healthy donors and cancer patients. Profiling relied on immunoSEQ multiplex PCR, and the TCRdb table lists in-frame clones only, not all of them. The repertoire includes over 100,000 clones, around 88% of them detected once, and less than 3.5% sits in the top ten. Sequenced sample: blood. Receptor source: a man aged 40-50 years in good health.

The genes are TRBV5-1 and TRBJ2-1; 8 bases agree with TRBD2. This CDR3 region has 15 residues. The germline V gene encodes CDR1 SGHRS and CDR2 YFSETQ. Trimming removed 0 bases from V and 7 bases from J; junction bases left unmatched: 6. CDR3 in DNA: TGCGCCAGCAGCTTGGATCTAGCGGGTGAGAATGAGCAGTTCTTC. As protein: CASSLDLAGENEQFF.

The chain employs TRBV9 and TRBJ1-4; D remains ambiguous. Germline V gene sequence: CDR1 SGDLS, CDR2 YYNGEE. V was trimmed by 2 bases and J by 7 bases, leaving 18 bases between them. The CDR3 is 16 amino acids. The CDR3 region is CASSVSPTLRGEKLFF. CDR3 DNA: TGTGCCAGCAGCGTTTCCCCGACTCTCCGGGGTGAAAAACTGTTTTTT.

V usage is TRBV4-3 and J usage is TRBJ1-2; no clear D. Trimming took 0 bases from V and 3 from J, leaving 8 bases between them. The germline CDR1 and CDR2 sequences are LGHNA and YSLEER. There are 14 residues in the CDR3. CDR3 protein: CASSQDVRDYGYTF. The CDR3 DNA sequence: TGCGCCAGCAGCCAAGATGTCAGAGACTATGGCTACACCTTC.

The chain recombines TRBV10-2 with TRBJ2-3; D tentatively fits TRBD1 or TRBD2 (5 bases each). This CDR3 comprises 12 residues. V was trimmed by 8 bases and J by 12 bases, leaving 18 bases between them. In germline, CDR1 is WSHSY, CDR2 SAAADI. CDR3 nucleotide sequence: TGCGCCAGCCGGTGGGAAGCGGACATACAGTATTTT. It translates to CASRWEADIQYF.

The chain links TRBV6-6 to TRBJ2-1; no firm D call. The germline V gene has CDR1 MNHNY and CDR2 SVGAGI (reference sequence). The CDR3 contains 13 residues. Between the trimmed V and J ends, which lost 0 bases and 6 bases, there was a span of 6 bases. CDR3 DNA sequence: TGTGCCAGCAGTTACTCGGTCCTCAATGAGCAGTTCTTC. Its protein is CASSYSVLNEQFF.

The rearrangement joins TRBV29-1 to TRBJ1-2; D is unclear. V lost 4 bases to trimming and J lost 4 bases, with 10 bases between them. The CDR3 spans 12 residues. Germline V gives CDR1 SQVTM, CDR2 ANQGSEA. CDR3 bases: TGCAGCGTTGGAAAGGAGACCTATGGCTACACCTTC. Its protein is CSVGKETYGYTF.

This chain connects TRBV6-1 to TRBJ2-3; D may be TRBD1 or TRBD2 (6 bases each). Trimming took 0 bases from V and 2 from J, leaving 9 bases between them. The CDR3 sequence is 15 residues long. Per germline, CDR1 MNHNS and CDR2 SASEGT. CDR3 protein: CASSEAGGNTDTQYF. The CDR3 nucleotides read TGTGCCAGCAGTGAAGCGGGGGGCAACACAGATACGCAGTATTTT.

The genes are TRBV14 and TRBJ2-7; perhaps TRBD1 as D (6 bases). CDR1 and CDR2 from the germline V gene are SGHDN and FVKESK. The CDR3 spans 15 residues. V gave up 0 bases and J gave up 5 bases, with 14 bases separating them. CDR3 sequence (DNA): TGTGCCAGCAGCCAAGATAACACAGGGAACAACGAGCAGTACTTC. Translating it yields CASSQDNTGNNEQYF.